The TCR beta chain described here comes from a study of T cells in Graves' hyperthyroidism and ophthalmopathy. V dropped 3 bases and J dropped 5 bases, with 17 bases sitting between them. CDR3 length equals 15 residues. Germline V gene lookup returns CDR1 DFQATT and CDR2 SNEGSKA (reference sequence). Blood dates from first hyperthyroidism diagnosis, before any ophthalmopathy symptoms. Study observations and caveats: Blood also held most thyroid clonotypes expanded beyond 0.001.

There were TCR beta CDR3 regions amplified from RNA transcripts. HTBI primers were employed in a first-round RT-PCR of the TCR CDR3. TCRdb re-called the multiplex PCR reads through MiXCR, storing one row per CDR3 protein. This table holds roughly 580,000 distinct CDR3 sequences, more than 11% found once. Notes on this clonotype: Its antigen is as yet unknown.

The TCR comes from a woman between 25 and 40 years old with Graves' hyperthyroidism that later progressed to Graves' ophthalmopathy. This chain joins TRBV20-1 and TRBJ1-5; D perhaps matches TRBD1 (5 bases). Source material: blood. The CDR3 DNA reads as TGCAGTGCTAGTTGGGCAGGGCGCAGGGATCAGCCCCAGCATTTT. Its protein product is CSASWAGRRDQPQHF.